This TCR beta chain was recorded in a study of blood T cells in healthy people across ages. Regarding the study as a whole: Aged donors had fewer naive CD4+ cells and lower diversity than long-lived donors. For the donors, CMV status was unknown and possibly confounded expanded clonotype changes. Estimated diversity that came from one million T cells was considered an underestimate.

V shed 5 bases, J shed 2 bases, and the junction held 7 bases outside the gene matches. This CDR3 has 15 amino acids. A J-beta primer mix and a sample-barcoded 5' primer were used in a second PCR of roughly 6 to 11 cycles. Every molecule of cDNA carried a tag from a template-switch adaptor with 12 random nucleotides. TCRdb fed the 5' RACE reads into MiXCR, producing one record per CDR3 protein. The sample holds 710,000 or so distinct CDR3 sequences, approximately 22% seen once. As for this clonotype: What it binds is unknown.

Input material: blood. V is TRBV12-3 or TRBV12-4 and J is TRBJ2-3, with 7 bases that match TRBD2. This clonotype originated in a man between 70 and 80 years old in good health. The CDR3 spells CASSPLLANTDTQYF. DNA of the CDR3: TGTGCCAGCAGTCCGCTACTAGCGAACACAGATACGCAGTATTTT.